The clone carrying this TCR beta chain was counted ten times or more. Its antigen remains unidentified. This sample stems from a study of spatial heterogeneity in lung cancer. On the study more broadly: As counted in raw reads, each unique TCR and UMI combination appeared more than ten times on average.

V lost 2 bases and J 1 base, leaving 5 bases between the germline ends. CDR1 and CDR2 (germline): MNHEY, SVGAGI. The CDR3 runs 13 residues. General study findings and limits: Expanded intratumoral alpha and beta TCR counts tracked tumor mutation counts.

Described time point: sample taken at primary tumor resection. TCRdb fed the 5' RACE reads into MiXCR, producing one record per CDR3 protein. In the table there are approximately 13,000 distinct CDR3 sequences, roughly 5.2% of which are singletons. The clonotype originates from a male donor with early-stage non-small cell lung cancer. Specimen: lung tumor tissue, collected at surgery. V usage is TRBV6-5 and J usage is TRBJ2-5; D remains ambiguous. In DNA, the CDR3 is TGTGCCAGCAGTTACACACTCCAAGAGACCCAGTACTTC. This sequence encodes CASSYTLQETQYF.